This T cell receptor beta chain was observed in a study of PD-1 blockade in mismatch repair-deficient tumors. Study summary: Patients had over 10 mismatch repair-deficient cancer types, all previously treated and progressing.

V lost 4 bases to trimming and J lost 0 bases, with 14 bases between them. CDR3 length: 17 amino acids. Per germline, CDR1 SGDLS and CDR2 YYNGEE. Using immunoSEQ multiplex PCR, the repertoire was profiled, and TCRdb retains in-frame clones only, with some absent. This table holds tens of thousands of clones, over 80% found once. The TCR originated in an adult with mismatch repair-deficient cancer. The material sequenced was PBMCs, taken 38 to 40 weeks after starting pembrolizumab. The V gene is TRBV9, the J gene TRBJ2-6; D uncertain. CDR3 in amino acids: CASSLDILSSGANVLTF. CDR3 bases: TGTGCCAGCAGCCTTGACATCCTTTCCTCTGGGGCCAACGTCCTGACTTTC.